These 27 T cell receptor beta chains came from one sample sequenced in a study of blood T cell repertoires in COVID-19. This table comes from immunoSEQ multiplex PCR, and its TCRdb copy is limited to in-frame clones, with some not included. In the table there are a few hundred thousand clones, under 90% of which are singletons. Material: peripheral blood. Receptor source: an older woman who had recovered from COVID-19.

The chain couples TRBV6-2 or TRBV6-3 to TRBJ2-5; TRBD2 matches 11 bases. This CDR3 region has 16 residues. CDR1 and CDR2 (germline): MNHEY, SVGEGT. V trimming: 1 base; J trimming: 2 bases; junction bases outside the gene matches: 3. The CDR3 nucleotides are TGTGCCAGCAGTTACTTACTAGCGGGGGAACAAGAGACCCAGTACTTC. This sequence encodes CASSYLLAGEQETQYF.

In DNA form, the CDR3 reads TGTGCCAGCAGTGAGCCCGGGACAGGGAACGACGAGCAGTACTTC. This gives the protein CASSEPGTGNDEQYF. V and J are TRBV6-1 and TRBJ2-7; 9 bases line up with TRBD1. This CDR3 region has 15 residues. The V gene's germline CDR1 is MNHNS and CDR2 SASEGT. The trim removed 3 bases at V and 5 bases at J, leaving 8 bases unmatched.

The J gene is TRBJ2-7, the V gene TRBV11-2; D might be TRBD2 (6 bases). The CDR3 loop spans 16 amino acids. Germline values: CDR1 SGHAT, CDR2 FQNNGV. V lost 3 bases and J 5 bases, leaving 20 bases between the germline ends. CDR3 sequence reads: CASSFTTGSTVDEQYF. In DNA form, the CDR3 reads TGTGCCAGCAGCTTTACAACCGGGAGCACGGTAGACGAGCAGTACTTC.

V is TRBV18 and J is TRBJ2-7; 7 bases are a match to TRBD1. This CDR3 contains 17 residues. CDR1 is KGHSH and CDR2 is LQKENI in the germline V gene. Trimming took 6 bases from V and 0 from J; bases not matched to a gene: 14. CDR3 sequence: CASSLQLGQRSSYEQYF. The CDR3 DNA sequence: TGTGCCAGCTCTCTTCAACTGGGACAGAGGAGCTCCTACGAGCAGTACTTC.

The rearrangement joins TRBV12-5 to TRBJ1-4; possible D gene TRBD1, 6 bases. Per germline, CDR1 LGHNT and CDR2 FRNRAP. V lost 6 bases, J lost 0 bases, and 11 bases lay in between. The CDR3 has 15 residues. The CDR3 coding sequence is TGTGCTAGTGGGCGATCAGGGGCAACTAATGAAAAACTGTTTTTT. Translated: CASGRSGATNEKLFF.

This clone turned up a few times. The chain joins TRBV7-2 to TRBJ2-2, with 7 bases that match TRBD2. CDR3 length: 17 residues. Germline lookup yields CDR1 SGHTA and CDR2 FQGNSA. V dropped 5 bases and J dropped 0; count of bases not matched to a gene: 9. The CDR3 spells CASSPSLAGANTGELFF. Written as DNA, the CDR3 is TGTGCCAGCAGCCCCTCCTTGGCGGGGGCGAACACCGGGGAGCTGTTTTTT.

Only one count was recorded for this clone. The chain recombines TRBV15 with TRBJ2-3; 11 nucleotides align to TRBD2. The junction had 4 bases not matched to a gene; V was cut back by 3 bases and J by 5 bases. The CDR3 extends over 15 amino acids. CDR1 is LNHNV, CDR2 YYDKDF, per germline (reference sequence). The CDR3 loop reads CATSSSGGAGDTQYF. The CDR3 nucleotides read TGTGCCACCAGCAGTAGCGGGGGGGCGGGAGATACGCAGTATTTT.

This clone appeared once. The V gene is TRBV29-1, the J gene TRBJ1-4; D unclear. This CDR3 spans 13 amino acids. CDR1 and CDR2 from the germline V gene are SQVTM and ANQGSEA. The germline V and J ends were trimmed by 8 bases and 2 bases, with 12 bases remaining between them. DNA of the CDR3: TGCAGCTTCCAACCGGGGACTAATGAAAAACTGTTTTTT. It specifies CSFQPGTNEKLFF.

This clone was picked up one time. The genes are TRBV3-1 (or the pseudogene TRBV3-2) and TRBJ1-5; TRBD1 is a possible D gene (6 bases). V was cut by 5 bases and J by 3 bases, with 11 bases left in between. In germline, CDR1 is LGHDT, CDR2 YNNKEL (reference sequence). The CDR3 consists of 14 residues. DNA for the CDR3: TGTGCCAGCAGCAAGACAGGAATCAATCAGCCCCAGCATTTT. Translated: CASSKTGINQPQHF.

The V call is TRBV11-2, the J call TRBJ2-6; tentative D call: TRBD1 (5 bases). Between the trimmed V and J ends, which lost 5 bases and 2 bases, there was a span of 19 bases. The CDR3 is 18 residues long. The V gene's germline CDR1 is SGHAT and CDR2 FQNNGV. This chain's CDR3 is CASSRVAEGVPGANVLTF. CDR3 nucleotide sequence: TGTGCCAGCAGCCGAGTGGCGGAAGGGGTACCTGGGGCCAACGTCCTGACTTTC.

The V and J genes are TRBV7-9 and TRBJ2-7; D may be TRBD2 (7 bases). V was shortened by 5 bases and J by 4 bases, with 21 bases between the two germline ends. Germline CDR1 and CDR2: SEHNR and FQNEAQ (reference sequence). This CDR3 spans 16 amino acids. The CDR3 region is CASSRPGAGATYEQYF. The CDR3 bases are TGTGCCAGCAGCCGCCCGGGGGCGGGGGCAACTTACGAGCAGTACTTC.

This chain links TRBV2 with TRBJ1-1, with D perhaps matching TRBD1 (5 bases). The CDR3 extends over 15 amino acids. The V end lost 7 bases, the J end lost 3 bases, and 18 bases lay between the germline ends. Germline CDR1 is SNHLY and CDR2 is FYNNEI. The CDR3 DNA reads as TGTGCCAGCAACCCAGTTCCCGACAGTTACACTGAAGCTTTCTTT. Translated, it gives CASNPVPDSYTEAFF.

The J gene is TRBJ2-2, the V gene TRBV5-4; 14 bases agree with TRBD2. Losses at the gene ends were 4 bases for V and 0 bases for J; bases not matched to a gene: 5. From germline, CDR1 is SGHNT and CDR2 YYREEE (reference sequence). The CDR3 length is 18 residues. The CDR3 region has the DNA TGTGCCAGCAGCCCCGGACTAGCGGGGGGCACGAACACCGGGGAGCTGTTTTTT. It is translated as CASSPGLAGGTNTGELFF.

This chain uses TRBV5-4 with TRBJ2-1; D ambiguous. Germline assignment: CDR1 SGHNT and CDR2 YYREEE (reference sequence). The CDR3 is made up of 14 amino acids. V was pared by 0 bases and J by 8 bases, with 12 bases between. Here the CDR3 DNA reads TGTGCCAGCAGCTTGGTTCCTAACGTCGATGAGCAGTTCTTC. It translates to CASSLVPNVDEQFF.

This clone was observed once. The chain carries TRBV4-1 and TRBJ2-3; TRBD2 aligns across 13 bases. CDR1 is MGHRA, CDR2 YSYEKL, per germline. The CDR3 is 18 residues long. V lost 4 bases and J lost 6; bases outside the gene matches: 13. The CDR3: CASSRNTGTSGNLDTQYF. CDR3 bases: TGCGCCAGCAGCCGGAATACCGGGACTAGCGGGAACTTGGATACGCAGTATTTT.

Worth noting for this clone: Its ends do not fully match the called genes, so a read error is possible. DNA of the CDR3: TGTGCTAGCAGCTATACGACACCGTCTGGGGCCAACGTCCTGACTTTC. As protein: CASSYTTPSGANVLTF. The chain employs TRBV7-7 and TRBJ2-6; D remains unclear. Germline lookup yields CDR1 SSHAT and CDR2 FNYEAQ (reference sequence). The CDR3 is made up of 16 amino acids.

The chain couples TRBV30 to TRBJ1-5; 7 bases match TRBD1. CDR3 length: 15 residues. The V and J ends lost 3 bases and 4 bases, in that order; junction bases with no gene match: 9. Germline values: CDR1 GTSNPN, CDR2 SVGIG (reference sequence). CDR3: CAWSATARGNQPQHF. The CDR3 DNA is TGTGCCTGGAGCGCCACGGCCAGGGGGAATCAGCCCCAGCATTTT.

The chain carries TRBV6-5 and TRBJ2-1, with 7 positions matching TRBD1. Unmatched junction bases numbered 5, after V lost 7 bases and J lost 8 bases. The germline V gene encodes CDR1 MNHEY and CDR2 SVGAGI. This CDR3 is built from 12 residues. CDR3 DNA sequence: TGTGCCAGCATCGGGCAGGGGGATGAGCAGTTCTTC. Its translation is CASIGQGDEQFF.

Here the CDR3 DNA reads TGTGCCAGCAGCGTAGAGCCAGGGGTTTTTAACGCCGGGGAGCTGTTTTTT. It codes for CASSVEPGVFNAGELFF. V gene TRBV9 combines with J gene TRBJ2-2; D is perhaps TRBD1 (6 bases). Trimming removed 0 bases at V and 6 bases at J, with 18 bases between. This CDR3 has 17 amino acids. CDR1 SGDLS and CDR2 YYNGEE come from the germline V gene.

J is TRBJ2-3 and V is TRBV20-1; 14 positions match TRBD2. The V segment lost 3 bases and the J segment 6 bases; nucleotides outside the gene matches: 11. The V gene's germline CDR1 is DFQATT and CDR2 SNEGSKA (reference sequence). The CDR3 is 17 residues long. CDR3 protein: CSASRWTSGGPSDTQYF. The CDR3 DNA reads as TGCAGTGCTAGTCGCTGGACTAGCGGGGGGCCCTCGGATACGCAGTATTTT.

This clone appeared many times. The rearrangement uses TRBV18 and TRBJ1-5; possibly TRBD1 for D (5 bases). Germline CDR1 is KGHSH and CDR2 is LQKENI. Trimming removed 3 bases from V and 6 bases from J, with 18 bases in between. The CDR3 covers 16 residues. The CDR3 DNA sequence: TGTGCCAGCTCACCGAATAGCGGGACGACGGGTCAGCCCCAGCATTTT. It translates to CASSPNSGTTGQPQHF.

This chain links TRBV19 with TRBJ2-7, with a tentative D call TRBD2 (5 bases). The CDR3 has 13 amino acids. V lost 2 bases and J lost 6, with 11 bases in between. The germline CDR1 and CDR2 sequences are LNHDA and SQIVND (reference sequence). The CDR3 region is CASSITSGGEQYF. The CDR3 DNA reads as TGTGCCAGTAGTATAACGAGCGGTGGCGAGCAGTACTTC.

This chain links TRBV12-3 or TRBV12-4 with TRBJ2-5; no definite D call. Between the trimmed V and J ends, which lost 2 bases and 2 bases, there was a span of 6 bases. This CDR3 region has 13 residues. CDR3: CASSLNQQETQYF. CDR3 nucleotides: TGTGCCAGCAGTTTAAATCAGCAAGAGACCCAGTACTTC.

CDR3 bases: TGTGCCAGTAAGGAGGAACAGACTTTCAATCAGCCCCAGCATTTT. Residues: CASKEEQTFNQPQHF. The chain uses TRBV19 and TRBJ1-5; D gene ambiguous. The CDR3 is made up of 15 amino acids. V lost 7 bases and J 3 bases, leaving 16 bases between the germline ends. Germline V gives CDR1 LNHDA, CDR2 SQIVND (reference sequence).

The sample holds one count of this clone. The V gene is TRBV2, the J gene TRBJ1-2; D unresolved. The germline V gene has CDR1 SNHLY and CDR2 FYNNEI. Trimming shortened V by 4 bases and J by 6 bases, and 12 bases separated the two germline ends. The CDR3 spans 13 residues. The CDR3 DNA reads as TGTGCCAGCAGTGCCCCCGGGAATCATGGCTACACCTTC. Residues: CASSAPGNHGYTF.

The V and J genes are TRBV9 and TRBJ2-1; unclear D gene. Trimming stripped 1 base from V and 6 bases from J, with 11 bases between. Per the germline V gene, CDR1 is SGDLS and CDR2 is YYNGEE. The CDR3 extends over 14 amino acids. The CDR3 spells CASSVRVESNEQFF. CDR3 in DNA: TGTGCCAGCAGCGTACGAGTCGAAAGCAATGAGCAGTTCTTC.

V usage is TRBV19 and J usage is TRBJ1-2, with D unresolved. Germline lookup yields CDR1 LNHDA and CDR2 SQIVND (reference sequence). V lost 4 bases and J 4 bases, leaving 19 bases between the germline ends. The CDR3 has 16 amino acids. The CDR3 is CASSTLEGHGSYGYTF. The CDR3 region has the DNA TGTGCCAGTAGTACTCTGGAAGGCCATGGGAGCTATGGCTACACCTTC.